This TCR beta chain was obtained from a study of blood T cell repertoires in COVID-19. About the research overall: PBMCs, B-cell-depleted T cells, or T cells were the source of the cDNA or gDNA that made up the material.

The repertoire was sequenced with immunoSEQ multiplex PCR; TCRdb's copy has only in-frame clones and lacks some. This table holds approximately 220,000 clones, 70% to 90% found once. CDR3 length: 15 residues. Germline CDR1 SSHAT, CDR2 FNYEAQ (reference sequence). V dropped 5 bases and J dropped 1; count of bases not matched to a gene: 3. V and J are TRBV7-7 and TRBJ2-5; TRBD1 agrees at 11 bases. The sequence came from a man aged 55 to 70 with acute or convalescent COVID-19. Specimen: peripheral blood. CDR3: CASSAGTGGQETQYF. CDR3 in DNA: TGTGCCAGCAGCGCCGGGACAGGGGGCCAAGAGACCCAGTACTTC.